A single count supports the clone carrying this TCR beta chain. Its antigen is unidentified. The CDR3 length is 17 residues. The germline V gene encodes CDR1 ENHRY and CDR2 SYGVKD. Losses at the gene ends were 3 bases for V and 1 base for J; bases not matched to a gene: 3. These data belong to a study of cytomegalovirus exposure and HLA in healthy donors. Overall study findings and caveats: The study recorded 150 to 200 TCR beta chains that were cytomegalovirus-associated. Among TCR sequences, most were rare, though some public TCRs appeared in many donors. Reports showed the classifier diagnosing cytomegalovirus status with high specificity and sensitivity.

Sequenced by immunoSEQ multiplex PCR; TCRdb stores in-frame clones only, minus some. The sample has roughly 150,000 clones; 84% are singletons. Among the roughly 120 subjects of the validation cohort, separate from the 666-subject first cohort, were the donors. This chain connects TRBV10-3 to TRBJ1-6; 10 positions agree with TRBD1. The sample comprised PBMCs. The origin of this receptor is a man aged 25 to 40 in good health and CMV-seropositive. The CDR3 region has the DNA TGTGCCATCAGTGACCGGGACAGGGGTTCCTATAATTCACCCCTCCACTTT. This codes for CAISDRDRGSYNSPLHF.